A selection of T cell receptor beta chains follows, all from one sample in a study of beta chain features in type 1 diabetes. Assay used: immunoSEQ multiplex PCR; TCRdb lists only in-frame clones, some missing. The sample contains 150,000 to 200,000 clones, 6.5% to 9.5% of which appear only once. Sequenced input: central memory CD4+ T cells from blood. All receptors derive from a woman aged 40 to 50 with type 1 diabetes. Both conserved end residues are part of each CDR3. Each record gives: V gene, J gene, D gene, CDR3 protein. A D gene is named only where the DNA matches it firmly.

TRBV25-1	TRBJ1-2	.	CASSEGGGSFYGYTF
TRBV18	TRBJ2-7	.	CASSPPGGNIYEQYF
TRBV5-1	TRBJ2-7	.	CASSFLETGYEQYF
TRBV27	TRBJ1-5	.	CASSLWPISNQPQHF
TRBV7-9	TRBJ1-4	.	CASRYDRTEKLFF
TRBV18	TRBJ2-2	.	CASSPQPPGGRTGELFF
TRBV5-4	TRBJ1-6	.	CASSFPGETGSPLHF
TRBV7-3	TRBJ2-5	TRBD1	CASSPSRGLQETQYF
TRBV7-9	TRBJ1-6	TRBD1	CASSGGQASRNSPLHF
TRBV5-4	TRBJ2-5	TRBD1	CASSFIQGNGETQYF
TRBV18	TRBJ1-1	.	CASSQEGNTEAFF